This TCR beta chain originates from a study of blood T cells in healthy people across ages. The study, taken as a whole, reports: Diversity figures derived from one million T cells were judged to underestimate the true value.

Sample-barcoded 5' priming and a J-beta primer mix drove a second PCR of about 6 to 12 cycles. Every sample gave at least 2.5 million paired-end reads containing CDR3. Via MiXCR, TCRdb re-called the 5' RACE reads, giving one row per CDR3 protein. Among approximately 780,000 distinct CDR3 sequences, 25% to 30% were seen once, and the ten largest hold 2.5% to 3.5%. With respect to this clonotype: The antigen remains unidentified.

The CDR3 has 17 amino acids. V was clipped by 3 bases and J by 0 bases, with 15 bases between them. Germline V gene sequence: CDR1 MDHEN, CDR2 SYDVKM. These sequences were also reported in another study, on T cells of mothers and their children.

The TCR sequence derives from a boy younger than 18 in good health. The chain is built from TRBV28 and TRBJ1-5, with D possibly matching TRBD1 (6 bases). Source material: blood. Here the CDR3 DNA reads TGTGCCAGCAGTTTGATGGACAGACAATATAGCAATCAGCCCCAGCATTTT. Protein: CASSLMDRQYSNQPQHF.